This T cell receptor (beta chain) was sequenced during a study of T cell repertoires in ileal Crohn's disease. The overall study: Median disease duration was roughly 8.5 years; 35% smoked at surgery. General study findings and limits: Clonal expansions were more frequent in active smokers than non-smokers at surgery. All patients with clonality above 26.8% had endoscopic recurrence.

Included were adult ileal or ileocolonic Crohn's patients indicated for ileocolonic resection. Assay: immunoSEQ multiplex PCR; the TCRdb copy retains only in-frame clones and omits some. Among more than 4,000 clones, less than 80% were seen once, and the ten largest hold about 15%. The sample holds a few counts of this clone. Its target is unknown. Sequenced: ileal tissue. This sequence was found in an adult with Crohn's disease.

CDR3 nucleotides: TGTGCCAGCAGCTTACAGGGGGCTAATGAAAAACTGTTTTTT. Translated: CASSLQGANEKLFF. V usage is TRBV5-8 and J usage is TRBJ1-4; 8 positions match TRBD1. The germline CDR1 and CDR2 sequences are SGHTS and YDEGEE. V trimming: 2 bases; J trimming: 3 bases; junction bases outside the gene matches: 0. CDR3 length equals 14 residues.